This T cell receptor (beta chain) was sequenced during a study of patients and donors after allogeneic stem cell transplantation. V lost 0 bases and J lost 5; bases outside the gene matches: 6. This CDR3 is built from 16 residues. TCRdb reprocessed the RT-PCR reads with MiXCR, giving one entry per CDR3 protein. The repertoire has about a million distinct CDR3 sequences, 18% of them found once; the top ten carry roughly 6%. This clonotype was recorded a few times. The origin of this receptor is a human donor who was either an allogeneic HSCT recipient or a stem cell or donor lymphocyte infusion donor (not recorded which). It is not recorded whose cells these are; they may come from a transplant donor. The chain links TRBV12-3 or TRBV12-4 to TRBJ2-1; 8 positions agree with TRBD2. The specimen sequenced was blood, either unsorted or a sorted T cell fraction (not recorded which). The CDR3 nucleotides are TGTGCCAGCAGTTTAGCTAGCGGGAAGGGCAACAATGAGCAGTTCTTC. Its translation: CASSLASGKGNNEQFF.